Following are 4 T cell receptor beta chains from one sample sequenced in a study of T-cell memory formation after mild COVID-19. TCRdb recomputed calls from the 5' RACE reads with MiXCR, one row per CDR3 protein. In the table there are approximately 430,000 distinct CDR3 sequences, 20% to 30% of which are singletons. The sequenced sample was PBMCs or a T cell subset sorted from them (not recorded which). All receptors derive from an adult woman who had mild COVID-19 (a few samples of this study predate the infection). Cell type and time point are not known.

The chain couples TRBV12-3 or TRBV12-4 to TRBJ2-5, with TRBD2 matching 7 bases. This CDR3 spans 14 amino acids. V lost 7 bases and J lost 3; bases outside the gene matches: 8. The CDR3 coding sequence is TGTGCCAGCAACCCTAGCGGAGGGGAAGAGACCCAGTACTTC. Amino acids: CASNPSGGEETQYF.

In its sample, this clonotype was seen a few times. CDR3 amino acids: CASSPRQVRSYEQYF. CDR3 sequence (DNA): TGTGCCAGCAGCCCCCGACAGGTACGCTCCTACGAGCAGTACTTC. The chain has TRBV16 and TRBJ2-7; the D gene is possibly TRBD1 (6 bases). Trimming took 4 bases from V and 0 from J, leaving 13 bases between them. Germline assignment: CDR1 KGHSY and CDR2 FQNENV. CDR3 size: 15 residues.

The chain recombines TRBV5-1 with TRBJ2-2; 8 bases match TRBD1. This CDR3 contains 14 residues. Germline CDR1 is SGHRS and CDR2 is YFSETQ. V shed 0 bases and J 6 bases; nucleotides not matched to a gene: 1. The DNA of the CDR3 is TGCGCCAGCAGCTTGGACAGGGGGGCCGGGGAGCTGTTTTTT. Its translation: CASSLDRGAGELFF.

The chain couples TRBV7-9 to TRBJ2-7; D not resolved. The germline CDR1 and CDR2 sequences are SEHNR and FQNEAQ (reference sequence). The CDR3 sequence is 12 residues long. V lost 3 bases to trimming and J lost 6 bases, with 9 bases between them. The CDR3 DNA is TGTGCCAGCAGCTTTGACCCGGCCGAGCAGTACTTC. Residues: CASSFDPAEQYF.